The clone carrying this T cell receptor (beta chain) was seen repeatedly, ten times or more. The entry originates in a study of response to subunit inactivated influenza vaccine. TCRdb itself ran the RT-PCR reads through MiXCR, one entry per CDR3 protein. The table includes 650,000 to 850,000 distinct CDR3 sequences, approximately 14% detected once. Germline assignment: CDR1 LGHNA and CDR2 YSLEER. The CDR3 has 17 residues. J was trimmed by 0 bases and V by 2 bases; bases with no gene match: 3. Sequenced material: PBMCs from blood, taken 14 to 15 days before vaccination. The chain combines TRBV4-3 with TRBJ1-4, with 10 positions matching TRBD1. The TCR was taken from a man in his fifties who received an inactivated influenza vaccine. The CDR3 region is CASSQSGQGTTNEKLFF. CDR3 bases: TGCGCCAGCAGCCAATCGGGACAGGGGACAACTAATGAAAAACTGTTTTTT.